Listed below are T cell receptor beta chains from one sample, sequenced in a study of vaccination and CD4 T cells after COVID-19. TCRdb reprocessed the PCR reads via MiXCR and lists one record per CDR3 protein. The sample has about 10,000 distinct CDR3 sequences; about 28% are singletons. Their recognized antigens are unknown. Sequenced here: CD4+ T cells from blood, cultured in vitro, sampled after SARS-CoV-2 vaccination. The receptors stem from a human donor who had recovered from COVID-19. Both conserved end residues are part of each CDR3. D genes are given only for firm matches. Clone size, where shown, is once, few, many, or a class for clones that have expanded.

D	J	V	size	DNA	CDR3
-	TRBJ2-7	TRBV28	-	TGTGCCAGCAGTACACCCATCCTCTACGAGCAGTACTTC	CASSTPILYEQYF
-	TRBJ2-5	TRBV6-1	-	TGTGCCAGCACCCTAACACGTTCCCAAGAGACCCAGTACTTC	CASTLTRSQETQYF
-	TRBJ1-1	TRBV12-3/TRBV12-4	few	TGTGCCAGCAGTTTAGCGCTGGGGACTGAAGCTTTCTTT	CASSLALGTEAFF
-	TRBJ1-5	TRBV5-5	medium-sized	TGTGCCAGCAGCTTGATGACGGTTACCAATCAGCCCCAGCATTTT	CASSLMTVTNQPQHF
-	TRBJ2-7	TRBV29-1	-	TGCAGCGCTGGGGCTAGCGCTACCTACGAGCAGTACTTC	CSAGASATYEQYF
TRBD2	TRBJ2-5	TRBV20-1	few	TGCAGTGCTAGAGATCGGGCAGCGGGACGATTCCTGGGGACCCAGTACTTC	CSARDRAAGRFLGTQYF
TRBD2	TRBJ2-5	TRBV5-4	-	TGTGCCAGCAGCTTGGGGGTCGGCGGGAGCGTAGAGACCCAGTACTTC	CASSLGVGGSVETQYF
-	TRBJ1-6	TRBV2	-	TGTGCCAGCAGTGAGAAGGCTAATTCACCCCTCCACTTT	CASSEKANSPLHF
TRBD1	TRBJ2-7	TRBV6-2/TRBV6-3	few	TGTGCCAGCAGCAAGTTTCGGACAGGGGGTAACTACGAGCAGTACTTC	CASSKFRTGGNYEQYF
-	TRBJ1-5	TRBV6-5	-	TGTGCCAGCAGTTCCAACAGCGGGAATCAGCCCCAGCATTTT	CASSSNSGNQPQHF
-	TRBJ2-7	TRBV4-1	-	TGCGCCAGCAGCCACGGGAGTAAAGGTGACGACGAGCAGTACTTC	CASSHGSKGDDEQYF
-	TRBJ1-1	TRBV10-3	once	TGTGCCATCAGTGTGGCAGGGTTGGGTGAAGCTTTCTTT	CAISVAGLGEAFF
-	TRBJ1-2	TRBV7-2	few	TGTGCCAGCAGCTTAACCGGACCGCTCTTGGGCTACACCTTC	CASSLTGPLLGYTF
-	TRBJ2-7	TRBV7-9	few	TGTGCCAGCAGCATCAACCACGGTAGCTACGAGCAGTACTTC	CASSINHGSYEQYF
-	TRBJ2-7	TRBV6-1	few	TGTGCCAGCAGTGAAGCATTGGGGGAGGCAAGGAACTACGAGCAGTACTTC	CASSEALGEARNYEQYF
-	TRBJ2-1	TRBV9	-	TGTGCCAGCAGCGTAGGAGGGGGGCCACCTAATGAGCAGTTCTTC	CASSVGGGPPNEQFF
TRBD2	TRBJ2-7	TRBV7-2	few	TGTGCCAGCAGCTACGCCCCGACTAGCGGGAGTTACGAGCAGTACTTC	CASSYAPTSGSYEQYF
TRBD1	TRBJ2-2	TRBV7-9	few	TGTGCCAGCAACCGCGGGACAGGGGTCACCGGGGAGCTGTTTTTT	CASNRGTGVTGELFF
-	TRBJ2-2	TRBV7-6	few	TGTGCCAGCAGCCAGACGGGACAAAACACCGGGGAGCTGTTTTTT	CASSQTGQNTGELFF
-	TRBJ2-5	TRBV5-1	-	TGCGCCAGCAGCCCCCTCGGGGGAGTTGTGGAGACCCAGTACTTC	CASSPLGGVVETQYF
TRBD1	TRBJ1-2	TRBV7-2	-	TGTGCCAGCAGCTTGTACCTGACAGGGGTCGGTGGCTACACCTTC	CASSLYLTGVGGYTF
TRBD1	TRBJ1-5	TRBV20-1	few	TGCAGTGCTAGTGGGGACAGAAGCGGTCAGCCCCAGCATTTT	CSASGDRSGQPQHF
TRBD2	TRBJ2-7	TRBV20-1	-	TGCAGTGCCCGTCCCCTAGCGGGAGGCTCCTACGAGCAGTACTTC	CSARPLAGGSYEQYF
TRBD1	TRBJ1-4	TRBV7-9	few	TGTGCCAGCAGCCCAAACAGGGGGCATGATGAAAAACTGTTTTTT	CASSPNRGHDEKLFF
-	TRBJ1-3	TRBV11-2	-	TGTGCCAGCAGCCCCCCGGGAAACACCATACATTTT	CASSPPGNTIHF
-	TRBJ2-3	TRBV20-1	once	TGCAGTGCTAGAGAAGGGGGGATAAGCACAAATACGCAGTATTTT	CSAREGGISTNTQYF
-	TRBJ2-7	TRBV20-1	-	TGCAGTGCTAGTAAAGGCGGGTCTGGGCGCTACGAGCAGTACTTC	CSASKGGSGRYEQYF
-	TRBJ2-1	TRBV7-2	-	TGTGCCAGCAGCTCGTCTTCTAGCCCGCCCCTCAATGAGCAGTTCTTC	CASSSSSSPPLNEQFF
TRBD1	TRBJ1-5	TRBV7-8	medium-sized	TGTGCCAGCAGTCGTGGACAGGGGAGTAATCAGCCCCAGCATTTT	CASSRGQGSNQPQHF
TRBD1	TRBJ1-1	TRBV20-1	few	TGCAGTGCTACAAAGGGGGCAGGGCTGAACACTGAAGCTTTCTTT	CSATKGAGLNTEAFF
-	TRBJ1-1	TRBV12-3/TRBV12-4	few	TGTGCCAGCAGTTTGGGCCAGGGAGGCACTGAAGCTTTCTTT	CASSLGQGGTEAFF
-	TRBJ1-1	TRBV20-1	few	TGCAGTGCTAGAGATGGTAGGAACACTGAAGCTTTCTTT	CSARDGRNTEAFF
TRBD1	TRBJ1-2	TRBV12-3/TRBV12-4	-	TGTGCCAGCAGTTTAAAGACAGGGGGCGACTATGGCTACACCTTC	CASSLKTGGDYGYTF
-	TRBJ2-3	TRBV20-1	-	TGCAGTGCTCCCTACAGGGGAGCGGGTCTTGGTACGCAGTATTTT	CSAPYRGAGLGTQYF
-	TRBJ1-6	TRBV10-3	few	TGTGCCATCAGTGACCCCAGGGGCTCACCCCTCCACTTT	CAISDPRGSPLHF
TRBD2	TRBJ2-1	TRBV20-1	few	TGCAGTGCTAGAGATCGACTAGCGGGCCGGGGTGAGCAGTTCTTC	CSARDRLAGRGEQFF
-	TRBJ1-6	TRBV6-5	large	TGTGCCAGCAGTTACCATCCTCGTGGGACCAATTCACCCCTCCACTTT	CASSYHPRGTNSPLHF
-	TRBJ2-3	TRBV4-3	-	TGCGCCAGCAGCCAAGAAAGGGACATCGTTCGAGATACGCAGTATTTT	CASSQERDIVRDTQYF
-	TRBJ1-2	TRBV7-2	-	TGTGCCAGCAGCACCCCGGGGAGACGAGCTAACTATGGCTACACCTTC	CASSTPGRRANYGYTF
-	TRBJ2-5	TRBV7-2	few	TGTGCCAGCAGCCCGCAAGAGACCCAGTACTTC	CASSPQETQYF
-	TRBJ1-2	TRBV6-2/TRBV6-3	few	TGTGCCAGCCACCCGAGGGAGGCCGTCAGTGGCTACACCTTC	CASHPREAVSGYTF
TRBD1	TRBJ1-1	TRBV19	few	TGTGCCAGTAGTATCCTGGTCGACAGGGCGAACACTGAAGCTTTCTTT	CASSILVDRANTEAFF
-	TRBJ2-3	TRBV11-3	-	TGTGCCAGCAGCTTAGGCAGGAACACAGATACGCAGTATTTT	CASSLGRNTDTQYF